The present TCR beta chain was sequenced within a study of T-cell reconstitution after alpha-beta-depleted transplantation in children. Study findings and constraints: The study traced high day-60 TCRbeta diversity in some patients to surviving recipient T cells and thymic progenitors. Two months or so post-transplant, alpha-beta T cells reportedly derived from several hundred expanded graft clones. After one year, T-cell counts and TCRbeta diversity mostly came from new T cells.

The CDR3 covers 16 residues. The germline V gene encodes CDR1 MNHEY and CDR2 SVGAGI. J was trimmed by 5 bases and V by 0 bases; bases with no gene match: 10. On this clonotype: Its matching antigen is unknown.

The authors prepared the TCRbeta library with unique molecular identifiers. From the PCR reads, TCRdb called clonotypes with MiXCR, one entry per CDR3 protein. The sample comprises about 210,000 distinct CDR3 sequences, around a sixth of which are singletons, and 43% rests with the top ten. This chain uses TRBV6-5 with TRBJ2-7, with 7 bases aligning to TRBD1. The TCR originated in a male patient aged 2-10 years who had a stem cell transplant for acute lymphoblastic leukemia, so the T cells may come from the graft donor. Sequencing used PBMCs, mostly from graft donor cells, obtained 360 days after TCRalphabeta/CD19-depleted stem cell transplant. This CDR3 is CASSYSVGTASDEQYF. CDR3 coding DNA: TGTGCCAGCAGTTACTCGGTGGGGACAGCCTCTGACGAGCAGTACTTC.